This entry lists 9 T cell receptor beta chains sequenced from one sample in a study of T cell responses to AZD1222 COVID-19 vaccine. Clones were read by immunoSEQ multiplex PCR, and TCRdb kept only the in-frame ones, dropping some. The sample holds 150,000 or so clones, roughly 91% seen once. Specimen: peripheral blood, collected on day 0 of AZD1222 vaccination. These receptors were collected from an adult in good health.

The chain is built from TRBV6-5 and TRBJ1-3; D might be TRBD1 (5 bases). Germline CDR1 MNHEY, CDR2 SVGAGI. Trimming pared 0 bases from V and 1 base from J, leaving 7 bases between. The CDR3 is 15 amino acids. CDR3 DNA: TGTGCCAGCAGTTACTCGGGGGGTTCTGGAAACACCATATATTTT. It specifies CASSYSGGSGNTIYF.

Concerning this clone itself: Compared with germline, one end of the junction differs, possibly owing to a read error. CDR3 nucleotide sequence: TGTGCCAGCAGGGGGGCAGGGGGCCAAAAGACCCAGTACTTC. It yields the protein CASRGAGGQKTQYF. The V call is TRBV6-5, the J call TRBJ2-5; 8 nucleotides line up with TRBD1. CDR1 is MNHEY and CDR2 is SVGAGI in the germline V gene. The CDR3 consists of 14 residues.

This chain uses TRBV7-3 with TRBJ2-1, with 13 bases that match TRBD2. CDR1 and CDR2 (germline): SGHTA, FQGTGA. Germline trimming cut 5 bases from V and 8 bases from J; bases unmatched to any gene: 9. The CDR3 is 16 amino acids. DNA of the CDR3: TGTGCCAGCAGCCCAGAACTAGCGGGAGGGTTAGATGAGCAGTTCTTC. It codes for CASSPELAGGLDEQFF. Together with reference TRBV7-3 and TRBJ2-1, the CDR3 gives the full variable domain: GAGVSQTPSNKVTEKGKYVELRCDPISGHTALYWYRQSLGQGPEFLIYFQGTGAADDSGLPNDRFFAVRPEGSVSTLKIQRTERGDSAVYLCASSPELAGGLDEQFFGPGTRLTVL.

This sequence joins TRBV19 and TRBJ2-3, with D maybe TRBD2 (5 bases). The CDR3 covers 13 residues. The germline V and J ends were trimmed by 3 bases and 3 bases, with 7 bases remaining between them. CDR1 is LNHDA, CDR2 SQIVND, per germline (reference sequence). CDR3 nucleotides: TGTGCCAGTAGTATTCCGGGGACAGATACGCAGTATTTT. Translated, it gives CASSIPGTDTQYF.

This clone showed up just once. This chain's CDR3 is CAWSGTGLNQPQHF. As DNA, the CDR3 is TGTGCCTGGAGTGGGACAGGGCTGAATCAGCCCCAGCATTTT. The gene calls are TRBV30 and TRBJ1-5, with TRBD1 identical over 8 bases. The trim removed 1 base at V and 4 bases at J, leaving 3 bases unmatched. This CDR3 has 14 residues. Germline-derived CDR1 and CDR2 are GTSNPN and SVGIG (reference sequence). The complete variable domain, with remaining parts taken from reference TRBV30 and TRBJ1-5, reads SQTIHQWPATLVQPVGSPLSLECTVEGTSNPNLYWYRQAAGRGLQLLFYSVGIGQISSEVPQNLSASRPQDRQFILSSKKLLLSDSGFYLCAWSGTGLNQPQHFGDGTRLSIL.

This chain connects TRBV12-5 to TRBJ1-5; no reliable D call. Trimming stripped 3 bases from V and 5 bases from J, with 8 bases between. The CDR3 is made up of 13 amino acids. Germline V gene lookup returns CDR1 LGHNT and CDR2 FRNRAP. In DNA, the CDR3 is TGTGCTAGTGGTTTCGGCTTGGATCAGCCCCAGCATTTT. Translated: CASGFGLDQPQHF.

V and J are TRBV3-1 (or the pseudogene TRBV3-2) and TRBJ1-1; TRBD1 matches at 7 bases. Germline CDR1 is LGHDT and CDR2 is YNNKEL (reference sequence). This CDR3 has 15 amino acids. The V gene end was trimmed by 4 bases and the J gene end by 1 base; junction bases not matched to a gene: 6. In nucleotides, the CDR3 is TGTGCCAGCAGCCGAGGACAGGCAGGGAACACTGAAGCTTTCTTT. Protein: CASSRGQAGNTEAFF.

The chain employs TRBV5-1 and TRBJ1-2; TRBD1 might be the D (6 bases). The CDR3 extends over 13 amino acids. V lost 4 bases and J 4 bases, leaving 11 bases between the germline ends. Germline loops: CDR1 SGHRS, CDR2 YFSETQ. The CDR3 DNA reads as TGCGCCAGCAGCCTTCAGGGGACCTATGGCTACACCTTC. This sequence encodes CASSLQGTYGYTF.

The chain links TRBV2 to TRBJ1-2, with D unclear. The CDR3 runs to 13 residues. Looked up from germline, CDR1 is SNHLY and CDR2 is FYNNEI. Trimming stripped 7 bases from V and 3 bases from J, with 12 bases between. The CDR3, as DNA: TGTGCCAGCACCCTGGGGAGGGACTATGGCTACACCTTC. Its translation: CASTLGRDYGYTF.